This TCR beta chain was captured by sequencing in a study of T cells in Graves' hyperthyroidism and ophthalmopathy. On this clonotype: The junction departs from the called germline gene at one end, perhaps through a read error.

The CDR3 has 14 amino acids. Germline CDR1 is SNHLY and CDR2 is FYNNEI. The authors deemed Graves' hyperthyroidism stable absent ophthalmopathy progression within 18 months. The source material, RNA transcripts, was used to amplify TCR beta CDR3 regions. HTBI primers were the set used in a first-round RT-PCR of the TCR CDR3. TCRdb re-called the multiplex PCR reads with MiXCR, one entry per CDR3 protein. The table has roughly 300,000 distinct CDR3 sequences, over 15% seen once. Sequencing was carried out using blood. The clonotype comes from a woman aged 50 to 60 with Graves' hyperthyroidism. V gene TRBV2 combines with J gene TRBJ2-1, with a tentative D call TRBD2 (5 bases). This CDR3 reads CAGSEARGVGEQFF. The CDR3 nucleotides are TGTGCCGGCAGTGAAGCCCGGGGAGTGGGTGAGCAGTTCTTC. Complete variable domain (other parts from reference TRBV2 and TRBJ2-1): EPEVTQTPSHQVTQMGQEVILRCVPISNHLYFYWYRQILGQKVEFLVSFYNNEISEKSEIFDDQFSVERPDGSNFTLKIRSTKLEDSAMYFCAGSEARGVGEQFFGPGTRLTVL.